This T cell receptor beta chain was recovered during a study of blood T cell repertoires in COVID-19. Study overall: Samples of COVID-19 (acute and convalescent) were obtained from the United States, Italy and Spain. Sample material is recorded as cDNA or gDNA derived from T cells, B-cell-depleted T cells, or PBMCs.

The authors' processing: Amplification of reference gene primers was used by the study to estimate nucleated cell counts. The table came from immunoSEQ multiplex PCR; TCRdb's copy has only in-frame clones and leaves some out. Clonal size and the V and J genes are those of that table, whereas D and trimming came from the DNA. The table shows 85,000 to 90,000 clones, with approximately 82% occurring only once. This receptor was identified in a woman older than 75 with acute or convalescent COVID-19. Sequencing input: peripheral blood.

The DNA of the CDR3 is TGTGCCACCAGCAGAGGCTCAGGACAGGGGGCGCTGGCCGGGGAGCTGTTTTTT. This codes for CATSRGSGQGALAGELFF. This sequence joins TRBV15 and TRBJ2-2; 11 bases map to TRBD1. Germline CDR1 and CDR2: LNHNV and YYDKDF (reference sequence). V dropped 1 base and J dropped 6; count of bases not matched to a gene: 10. The CDR3 is made up of 18 amino acids.